In this sample, the clone carrying this TCR beta chain turned up a few times. This sample is part of a study of T-cell reconstitution after alpha-beta-depleted transplantation in children. V was pared by 3 bases and J by 5 bases, with 13 bases between. Germline values: CDR1 DFQATT, CDR2 SNEGSKA (reference sequence). This CDR3 region has 13 residues. Library preparation (for TCRbeta) was performed with unique molecular identifiers. Via MiXCR, TCRdb re-called the PCR reads, giving one row per CDR3 protein. The data show hundreds of thousands of distinct CDR3 sequences, 16% seen once. The clonotype comes from a human donor who donated a stem cell graft to a child with acute myeloid leukemia. This material consisted of PBMCs from the stem cell graft donor, taken from the stem cell graft. V usage is TRBV20-1 and J usage is TRBJ1-2; unclear D gene. The CDR3 sequence: CSASKAAEYGYTF. The CDR3 DNA follows: TGCAGTGCTAGTAAGGCAGCTGAGTATGGCTACACCTTC.